The text below deals with one T cell receptor beta chain. Only in-frame clones appear in the TCRdb table, and some are missing; sequencing was by immunoSEQ multiplex PCR. The sample has under 95,000 clones, over 80% seen once. V lost 6 bases and J lost 16; bases outside the gene matches: 21. This CDR3 is 16 amino acids long. Germline V gene data show CDR1 as LNHDA and CDR2 as SQIVND (reference sequence). The sample belongs to a study of T cell changes during pregnancy in multiple sclerosis. The TCR was taken from a female donor with multiple sclerosis, enrolled in a pregnancy study. The source was peripheral blood, collected after pregnancy. The chain combines TRBV19 with TRBJ2-1; 10 bases are shared with TRBD2. The CDR3 region has the DNA TGTGCCAGTAGCCGGGGCGCTAGCGGGAGAGGGTACGGAGAATTCTTC. Amino acids: CASSRGASGRGYGEFF.